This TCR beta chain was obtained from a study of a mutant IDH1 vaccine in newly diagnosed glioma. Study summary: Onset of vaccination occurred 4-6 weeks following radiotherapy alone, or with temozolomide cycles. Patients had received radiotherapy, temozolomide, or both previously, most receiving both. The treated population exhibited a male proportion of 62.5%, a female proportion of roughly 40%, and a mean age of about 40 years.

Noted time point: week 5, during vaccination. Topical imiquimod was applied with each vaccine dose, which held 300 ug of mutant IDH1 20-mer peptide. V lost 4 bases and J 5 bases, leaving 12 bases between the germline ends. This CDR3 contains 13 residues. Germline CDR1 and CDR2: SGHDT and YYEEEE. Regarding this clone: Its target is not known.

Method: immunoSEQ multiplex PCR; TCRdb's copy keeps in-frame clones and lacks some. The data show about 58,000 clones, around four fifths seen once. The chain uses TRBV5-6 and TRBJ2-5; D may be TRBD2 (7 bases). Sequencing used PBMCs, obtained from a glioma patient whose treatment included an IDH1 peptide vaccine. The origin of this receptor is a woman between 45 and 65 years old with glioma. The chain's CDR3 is CASSPGGGETQYF. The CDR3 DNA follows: TGTGCCAGCAGCCCGGGGGGCGGGGAGACCCAGTACTTC.